This T cell receptor beta chain was observed in a study of T cell responses to AZD1222 COVID-19 vaccine. Study-wide findings and caveats: Along spike, vaccine-associated CD4 TCRs were found throughout, with dominance at 160-218 and 743-854.

Note on this clone: No antigen is known for it.

TCRdb's table, derived via immunoSEQ multiplex PCR, lists solely in-frame clones and lacks some. The sample includes approximately 150,000 clones, about 88% of them seen just once. V gave up 2 bases and J gave up 16 bases, with 18 bases separating them. The CDR3 is 13 residues long. Germline V gene data show CDR1 as PRHDT and CDR2 as FYEKMQ (reference sequence). V and J are TRBV13 and TRBJ2-1, with D hard to call. The sample was peripheral blood, taken on day 0 of AZD1222 vaccination. The receptor comes from an adult in good health. The CDR3 spells CASSLLAGAKPFF. The DNA for the CDR3 is TGTGCCAGCAGCTTACTCGCCGGCGCCAAGCCATTCTTC.